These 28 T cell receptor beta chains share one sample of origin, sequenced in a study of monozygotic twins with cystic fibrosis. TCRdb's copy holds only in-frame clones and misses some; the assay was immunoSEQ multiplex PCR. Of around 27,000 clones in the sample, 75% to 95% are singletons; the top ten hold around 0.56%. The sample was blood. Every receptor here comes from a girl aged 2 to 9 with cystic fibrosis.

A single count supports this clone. CDR3 in amino acids: CASSLRGGDGYTF. The DNA of the CDR3 is TGTGCCAGCAGCCTGAGAGGTGGGGATGGCTACACCTTC. The rearrangement links TRBV11-3 to TRBJ1-2; no definite D call. This CDR3 contains 13 residues. Trimming left V 5 bases short and J 6 bases short, with 13 bases between. CDR1 is SGHNT, CDR2 YENEEA, per germline.

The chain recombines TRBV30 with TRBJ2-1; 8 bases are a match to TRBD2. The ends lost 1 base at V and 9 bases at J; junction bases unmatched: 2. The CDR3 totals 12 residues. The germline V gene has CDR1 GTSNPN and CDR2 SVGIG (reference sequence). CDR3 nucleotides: TGTGCCTGGAGTGCCCGGGGGGGTGAGCAGTTCTTC. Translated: CAWSARGGEQFF.

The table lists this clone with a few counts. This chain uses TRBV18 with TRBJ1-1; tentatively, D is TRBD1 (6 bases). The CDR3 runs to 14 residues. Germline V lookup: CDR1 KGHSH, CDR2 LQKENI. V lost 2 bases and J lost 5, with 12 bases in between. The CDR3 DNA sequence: TGTGCCAGCTCACCAGGGAGGAGGGGGACTGAAGCTTTCTTT. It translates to CASSPGRRGTEAFF.

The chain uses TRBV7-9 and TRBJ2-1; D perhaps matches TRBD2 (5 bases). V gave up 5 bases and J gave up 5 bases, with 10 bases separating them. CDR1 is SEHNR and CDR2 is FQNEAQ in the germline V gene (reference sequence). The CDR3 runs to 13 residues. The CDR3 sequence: CASSLMRDNEQFF. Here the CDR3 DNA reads TGTGCCAGCAGCCTTATGAGGGACAATGAGCAGTTCTTC.

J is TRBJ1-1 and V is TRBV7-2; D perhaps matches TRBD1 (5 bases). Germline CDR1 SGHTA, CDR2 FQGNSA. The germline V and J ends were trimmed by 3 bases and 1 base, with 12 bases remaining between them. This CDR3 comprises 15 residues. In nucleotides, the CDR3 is TGTGCCAGCAGCTTTCCGGGACCGAAGAACACTGAAGCTTTCTTT. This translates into CASSFPGPKNTEAFF.

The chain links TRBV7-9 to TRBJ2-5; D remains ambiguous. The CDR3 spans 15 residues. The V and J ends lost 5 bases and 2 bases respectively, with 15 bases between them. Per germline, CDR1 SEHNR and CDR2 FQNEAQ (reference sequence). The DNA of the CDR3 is TGTGCCAGCAGCGGACCGGGTGGCGGACAAGAGACCCAGTACTTC. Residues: CASSGPGGGQETQYF.

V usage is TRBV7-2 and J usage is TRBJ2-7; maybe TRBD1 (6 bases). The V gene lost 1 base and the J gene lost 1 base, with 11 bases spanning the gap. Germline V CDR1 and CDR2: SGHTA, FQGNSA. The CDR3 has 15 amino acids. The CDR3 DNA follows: TGTGCCAGCAGCTTAGACGGGACAAGGTCCTACGAGCAGTACTTC. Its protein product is CASSLDGTRSYEQYF.

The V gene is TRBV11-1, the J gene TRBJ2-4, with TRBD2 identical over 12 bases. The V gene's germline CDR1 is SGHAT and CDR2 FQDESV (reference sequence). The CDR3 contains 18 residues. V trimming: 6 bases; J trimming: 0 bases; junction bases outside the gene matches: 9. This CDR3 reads CASSRTSGEHLAKNIQYF. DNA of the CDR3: TGTGCCAGCAGTCGGACTAGCGGGGAACACCTAGCCAAAAACATTCAGTACTTC.

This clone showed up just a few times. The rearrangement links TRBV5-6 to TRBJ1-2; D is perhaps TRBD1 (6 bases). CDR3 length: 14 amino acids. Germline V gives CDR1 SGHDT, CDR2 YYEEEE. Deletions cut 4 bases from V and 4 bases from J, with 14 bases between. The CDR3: CASSPRTVPYGYTF. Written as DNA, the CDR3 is TGTGCCAGCAGCCCCAGGACAGTTCCCTATGGCTACACCTTC.

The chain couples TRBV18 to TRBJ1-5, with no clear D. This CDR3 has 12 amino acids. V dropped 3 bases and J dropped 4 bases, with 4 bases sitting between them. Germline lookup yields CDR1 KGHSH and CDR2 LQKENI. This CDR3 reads CASSPPNQPQHF. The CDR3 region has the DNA TGTGCCAGCTCACCTCCGAATCAGCCCCAGCATTTT.

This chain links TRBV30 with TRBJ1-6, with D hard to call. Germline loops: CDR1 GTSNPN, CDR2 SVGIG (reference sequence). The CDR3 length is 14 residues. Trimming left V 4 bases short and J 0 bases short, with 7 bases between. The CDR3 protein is CAWTLSSYNSPLHF. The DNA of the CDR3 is TGTGCCTGGACACTCAGCTCCTATAATTCACCCCTCCACTTT. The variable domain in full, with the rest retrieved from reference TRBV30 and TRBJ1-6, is SQTIHQWPATLVQPVGSPLSLECTVEGTSNPNLYWYRQAAGRGLQLLFYSVGIGQISSEVPQNLSASRPQDRQFILSSKKLLLSDSGFYLCAWTLSSYNSPLHFGNGTRLTVT.

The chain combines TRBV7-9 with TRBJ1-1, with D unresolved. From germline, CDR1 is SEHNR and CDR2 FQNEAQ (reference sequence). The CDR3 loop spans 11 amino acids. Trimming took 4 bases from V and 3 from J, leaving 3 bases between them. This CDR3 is CASSSDTEAFF. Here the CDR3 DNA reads TGTGCCAGCAGCTCCGACACTGAAGCTTTCTTT.

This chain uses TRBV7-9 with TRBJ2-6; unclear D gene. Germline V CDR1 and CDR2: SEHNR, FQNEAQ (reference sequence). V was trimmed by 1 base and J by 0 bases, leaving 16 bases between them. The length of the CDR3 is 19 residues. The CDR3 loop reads CASSLGHGPTNSGANVLTF. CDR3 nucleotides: TGTGCCAGCAGCTTAGGTCACGGACCCACGAACTCTGGGGCCAACGTCCTGACTTTC.

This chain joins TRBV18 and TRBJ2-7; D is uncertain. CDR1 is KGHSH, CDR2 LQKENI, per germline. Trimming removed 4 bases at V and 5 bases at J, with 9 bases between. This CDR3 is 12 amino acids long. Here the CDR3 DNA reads TGTGCCAGCTCACTCCAAAAGAACGAGCAGTACTTC. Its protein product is CASSLQKNEQYF.

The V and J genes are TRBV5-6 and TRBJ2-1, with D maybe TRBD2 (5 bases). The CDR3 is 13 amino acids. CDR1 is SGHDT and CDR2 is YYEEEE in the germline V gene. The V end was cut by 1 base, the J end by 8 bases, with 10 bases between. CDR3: CASSLTGKDEQFF. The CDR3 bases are TGTGCCAGCAGCTTGACCGGGAAGGATGAGCAGTTCTTC.

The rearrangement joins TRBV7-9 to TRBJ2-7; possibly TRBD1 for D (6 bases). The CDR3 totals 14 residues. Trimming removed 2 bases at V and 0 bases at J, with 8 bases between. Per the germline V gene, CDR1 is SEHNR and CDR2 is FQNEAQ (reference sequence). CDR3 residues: CASSLTGFSYEQYF. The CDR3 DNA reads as TGTGCCAGCAGCTTAACAGGGTTCTCCTACGAGCAGTACTTC.

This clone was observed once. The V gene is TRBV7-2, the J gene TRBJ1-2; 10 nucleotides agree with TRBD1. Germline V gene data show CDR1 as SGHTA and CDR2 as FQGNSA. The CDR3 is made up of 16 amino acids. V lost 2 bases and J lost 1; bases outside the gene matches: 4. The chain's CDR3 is CASSLLRTGGNYGYTF. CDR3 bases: TGTGCCAGCAGCTTACTTAGGACAGGGGGTAACTATGGCTACACCTTC.

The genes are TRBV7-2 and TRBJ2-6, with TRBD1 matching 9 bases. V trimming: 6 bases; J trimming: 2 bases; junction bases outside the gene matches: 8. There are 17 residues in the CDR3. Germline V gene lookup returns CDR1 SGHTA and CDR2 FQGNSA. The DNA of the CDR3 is TGTGCCAGCAGGCCTACAGGGGGCGCGGCTGGGGCCAACGTCCTGACTTTC. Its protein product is CASRPTGGAAGANVLTF.

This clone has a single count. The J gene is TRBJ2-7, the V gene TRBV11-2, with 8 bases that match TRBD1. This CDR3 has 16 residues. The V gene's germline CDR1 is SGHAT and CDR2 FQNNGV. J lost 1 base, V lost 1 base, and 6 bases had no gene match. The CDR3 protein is CASSLAFRTGSYEQYF. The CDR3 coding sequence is TGTGCCAGCAGCTTAGCATTTAGGACAGGGTCCTACGAGCAGTACTTC.

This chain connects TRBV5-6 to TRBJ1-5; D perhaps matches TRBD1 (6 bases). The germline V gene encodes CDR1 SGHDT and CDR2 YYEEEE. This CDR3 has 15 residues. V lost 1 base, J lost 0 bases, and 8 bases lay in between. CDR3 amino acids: CASSLTGSSNQPQHF. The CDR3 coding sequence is TGTGCCAGCAGCTTGACAGGGAGTAGCAATCAGCCCCAGCATTTT.

This CDR3 is CASTRGILYNEQFF. CDR3 sequence (DNA): TGCGCCAGCACACGGGGGATACTCTACAATGAGCAGTTCTTC. The chain uses TRBV5-1 and TRBJ2-1; weak D call: TRBD2 (6 bases). Germline-derived CDR1 and CDR2 are SGHRS and YFSETQ. The CDR3 has 14 residues. Trimming left V 6 bases short and J 3 bases short, with 13 bases between.

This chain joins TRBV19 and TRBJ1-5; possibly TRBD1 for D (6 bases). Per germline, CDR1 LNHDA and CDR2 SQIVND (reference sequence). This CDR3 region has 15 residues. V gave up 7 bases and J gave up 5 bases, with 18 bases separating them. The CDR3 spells CASNGWQGSHQPQHF. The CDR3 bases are TGTGCCAGTAATGGATGGCAGGGGTCCCATCAGCCCCAGCATTTT.

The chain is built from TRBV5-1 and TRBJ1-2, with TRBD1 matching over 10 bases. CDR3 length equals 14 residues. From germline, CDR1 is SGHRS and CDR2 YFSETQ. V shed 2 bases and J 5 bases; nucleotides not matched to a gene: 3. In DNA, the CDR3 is TGCGCCAGCAGCTTACGGACAGGGGGATATGGCTACACCTTC. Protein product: CASSLRTGGYGYTF.

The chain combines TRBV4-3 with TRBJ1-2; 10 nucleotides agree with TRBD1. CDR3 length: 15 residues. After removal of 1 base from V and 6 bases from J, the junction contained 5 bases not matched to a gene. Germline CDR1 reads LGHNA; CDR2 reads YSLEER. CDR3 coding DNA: TGCGCCAGCAGCCAAGGGGGGACAGGGGTTGATGGCTACACCTTC. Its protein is CASSQGGTGVDGYTF.

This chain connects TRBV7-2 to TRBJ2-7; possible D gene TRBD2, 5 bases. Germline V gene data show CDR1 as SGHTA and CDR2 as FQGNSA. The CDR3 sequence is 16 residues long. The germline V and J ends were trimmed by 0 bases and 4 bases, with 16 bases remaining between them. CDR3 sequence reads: CASSLALGNKRYEQYF. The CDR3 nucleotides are TGTGCCAGCAGCTTAGCGCTCGGGAACAAAAGATACGAGCAGTACTTC.

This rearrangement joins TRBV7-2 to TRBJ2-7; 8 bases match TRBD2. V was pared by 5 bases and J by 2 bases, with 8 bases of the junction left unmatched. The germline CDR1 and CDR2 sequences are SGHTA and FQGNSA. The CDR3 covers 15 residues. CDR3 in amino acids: CASSPRAGATYEQYF. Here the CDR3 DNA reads TGTGCCAGCAGCCCTAGAGCGGGGGCAACCTACGAGCAGTACTTC.

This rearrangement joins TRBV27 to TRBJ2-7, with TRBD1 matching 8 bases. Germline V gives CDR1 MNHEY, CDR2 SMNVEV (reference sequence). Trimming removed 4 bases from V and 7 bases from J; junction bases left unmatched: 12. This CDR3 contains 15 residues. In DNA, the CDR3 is TGTGCCAGCAGTTCGTTTGGACAGGGTCATCGGGAGCAGTACTTC. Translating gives CASSSFGQGHREQYF.

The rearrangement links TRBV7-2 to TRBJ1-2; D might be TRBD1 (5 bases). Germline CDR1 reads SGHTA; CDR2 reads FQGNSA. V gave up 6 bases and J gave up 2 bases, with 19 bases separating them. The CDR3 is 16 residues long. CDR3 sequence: CASRYSPGTANYGYTF. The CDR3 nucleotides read TGTGCCAGCAGATATAGTCCCGGGACGGCGAACTATGGCTACACCTTC.